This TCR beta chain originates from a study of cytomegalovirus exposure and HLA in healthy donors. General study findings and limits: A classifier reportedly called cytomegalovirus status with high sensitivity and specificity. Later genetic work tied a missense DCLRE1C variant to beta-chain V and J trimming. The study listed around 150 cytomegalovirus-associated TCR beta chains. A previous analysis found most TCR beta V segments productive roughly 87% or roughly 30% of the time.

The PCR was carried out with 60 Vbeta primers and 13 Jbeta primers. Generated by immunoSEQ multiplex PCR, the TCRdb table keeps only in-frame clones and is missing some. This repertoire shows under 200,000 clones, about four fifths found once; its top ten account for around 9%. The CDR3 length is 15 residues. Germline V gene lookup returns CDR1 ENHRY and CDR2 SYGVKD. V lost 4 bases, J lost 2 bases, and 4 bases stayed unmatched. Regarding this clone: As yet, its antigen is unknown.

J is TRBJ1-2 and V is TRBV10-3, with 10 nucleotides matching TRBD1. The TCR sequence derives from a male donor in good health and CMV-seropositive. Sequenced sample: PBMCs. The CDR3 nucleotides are TGTGCCATCAGTGCTAGGACAGGGGGGAACTATGGCTACACCTTC. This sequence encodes CAISARTGGNYGYTF.